The 16 T cell receptor beta chains given below trace back to one sample, sequenced in a study of T cell repertoires in cytomegalovirus infection. Each CDR3 protein gets one entry after TCRdb re-called the reads with MiXCR. Found here are some 120,000 distinct CDR3 sequences, about 9.4% of them singletons; the top ten hold about 32%. Their recognized antigens are unknown. The sequencing input was PBMCs, sequenced either directly or after in vitro stimulation (not recorded which). Source of these receptors: a human donor in good health (CMV status not recorded). Some clones in this sample may be carry-over from other donors' samples.

This clonotype was seen at least ten times. Here the CDR3 DNA reads TGTGCCAGCAGCCCCCCGGGGGCTCTGGGGGAGCAGTACGTC. This gives the protein CASSPPGALGEQYV. The chain has TRBV12-3 or TRBV12-4 and TRBJ2-7, with D perhaps being TRBD1 or TRBD2 (6 bases each). The CDR3 is 14 residues long. With 6 bases removed from V and 7 bases from J, the gap between germline ends came to 19 bases.

This clonotype was picked up a small number of times. The rearrangement joins TRBV7-2 to TRBJ1-5; 7 bases fit TRBD1. The CDR3 has 14 amino acids. V trimming: 6 bases; J trimming: 2 bases; junction bases outside the gene matches: 4. Germline V gene data show CDR1 as SGHTA and CDR2 as FQGNSA. The DNA of the CDR3 is TGTGCCAGCAGAACAGGGGTCGGCAATCAGCCCCAGCATTTT. Translating it yields CASRTGVGNQPQHF.

Note on this clonotype: One base away lies a much larger clone, so this may be a sequencing read error. The chain recombines TRBV24-1 with TRBJ2-1; 9 bases align to TRBD2. Losses at the gene ends were 4 bases for V and 9 bases for J; bases not matched to a gene: 12. Germline CDR1 KGHDR, CDR2 SFDVKD. The CDR3 covers 16 residues. This CDR3 is CATSDAPSGKMGEQFF. The CDR3 bases are TGTGCCACCAGTGACGCACCTAGCGGGAAAATGGGTGAGCAGTTCTTC.

This chain joins TRBV28 and TRBJ2-5, with 7 nucleotides matching TRBD1. In germline, CDR1 is MDHEN, CDR2 SYDVKM. V was pared by 5 bases and J by 7 bases, with 13 bases of the junction left unmatched. The CDR3 is made up of 15 amino acids. CDR3 nucleotides: TGTGCCAGCAGTACCCCGACAGGGAACATGGGGACCCAGTACTTC. Residues: CASSTPTGNMGTQYF. Drawing the rest from reference TRBV28 and TRBJ2-5, the complete variable domain is DVKVTQSSRYLVKRTGEKVFLECVQDMDHENMFWYRQDPGLGLRLIYFSYDVKMKEKGDIPEGYSVSREKKERFSLILESASTNQTSMYLCASSTPTGNMGTQYFGPGTRLLVL.

For the CDR3, the DNA is TGTGCCAGCAGCTCGGACAGGAGGGGCACTGAAGCTTTCTTT. Its translation is CASSSDRRGTEAFF. The chain couples TRBV11-1 to TRBJ1-1; TRBD1 aligns across 7 bases. The germline V gene encodes CDR1 SGHAT and CDR2 FQDESV (reference sequence). CDR3 size: 14 residues. J lost 4 bases, V lost 4 bases, and 6 bases had no gene match.

Many counts were recorded for this clonotype. The chain joins TRBV5-1 to TRBJ2-2, with D possibly TRBD1 on 5 matching bases. V was cut by 7 bases and J by 1 base, with 14 bases left in between. The CDR3 has 15 amino acids. Germline V gene sequence: CDR1 SGHRS, CDR2 YFSETQ. The CDR3 loop is CASAKGQGNTGELFF. CDR3 coding DNA: TGCGCCAGCGCTAAGGGGCAGGGGAACACCGGGGAGCTGTTTTTT.

This clonotype was seen at least ten times. The rearrangement links TRBV7-9 to TRBJ2-7; 10 nucleotides match TRBD2. The CDR3 extends over 17 amino acids. V trimming: 3 bases; J trimming: 6 bases; junction bases outside the gene matches: 14. The germline V gene has CDR1 SEHNR and CDR2 FQNEAQ (reference sequence). CDR3: CASSLLAGVIVGGEQYF. The CDR3 nucleotides are TGTGCCAGCAGCTTGCTAGCGGGAGTTATAGTCGGTGGCGAGCAGTACTTC.

This clonotype was observed a few times. The chain is built from TRBV30 and TRBJ2-7, with unresolved D. The CDR3 contains 11 residues. Germline V gene lookup returns CDR1 GTSNPN and CDR2 SVGIG (reference sequence). The ends were cut back, 0 bases at V and 9 bases at J, with 9 bases in the middle. The CDR3 region has the DNA TGTGCCTGGAGTGTTGGCGTGTGGCAGTACTTC. This translates into CAWSVGVWQYF. Together with reference TRBV30 and TRBJ2-7, the CDR3 gives the full variable domain: SQTIHQWPATLVQPVGSPLSLECTVEGTSNPNLYWYRQAAGRGLQLLFYSVGIGQISSEVPQNLSASRPQDRQFILSSKKLLLSDSGFYLCAWSVGVWQYFGPGTRLTVT.

This sequence joins TRBV6-1 and TRBJ1-1; perhaps TRBD1 as D (6 bases). The CDR3 loop spans 13 amino acids. Germline V gene sequence: CDR1 MNHNS, CDR2 SASEGT. Trimming cost V 5 bases and J 2 bases, with 9 bases left between them. CDR3 coding DNA: TGTGCCAGCAGTCGACAGGTCAACACTGAAGCTTTCTTT. This codes for CASSRQVNTEAFF.

This clonotype was counted only a few times. This CDR3 reads CASSFPGANVLTF. DNA for the CDR3: TGTGCCAGCAGCTTCCCTGGGGCCAACGTCCTGACTTTC. The genes are TRBV11-2 and TRBJ2-6, with D unclear. CDR3 size: 13 residues. CDR1 SGHAT and CDR2 FQNNGV come from the germline V gene. The V gene lost 3 bases and the J gene lost 2 bases, with 2 bases spanning the gap.

This clonotype showed up many times. The CDR3 sequence is CASSPRGSGRASEQYF. DNA of the CDR3: TGTGCCAGCAGCCCCCGCGGTAGCGGGAGGGCCTCCGAGCAGTACTTC. This chain uses TRBV7-8 with TRBJ2-7, with 11 bases aligning to TRBD2. The CDR3 consists of 16 residues. CDR1 is SGHVS and CDR2 is FQNEAQ in the germline V gene. The V segment lost 5 bases and the J segment 6 bases; nucleotides outside the gene matches: 12.

This clonotype was counted between two and nine times. V usage is TRBV7-2 and J usage is TRBJ2-7; 7 nucleotides agree with TRBD1. CDR1 is SGHTA and CDR2 is FQGNSA in the germline V gene. With 3 bases clipped from V and 0 bases from J, the junction kept 2 bases outside the gene matches. The CDR3 has 14 residues. The CDR3 reads CASSFSGGSYEQYF. Written as DNA, the CDR3 is TGTGCCAGCAGCTTCTCAGGGGGCTCCTACGAGCAGTACTTC. The full variable domain, completed using reference TRBV7-2 and TRBJ2-7, is GAGVSQSPSNKVTEKGKDVELRCDPISGHTALYWYRQSLGQGLEFLIYFQGNSAPDKSGLPSDRFSAERTGGSVSTLTIQRTQQEDSAVYLCASSFSGGSYEQYFGPGTRLTVT.

Here the CDR3 reads CASSRDRETQYF. Here the CDR3 DNA reads TGTGCCAGCAGCCGGGACCGAGAGACCCAGTACTTC. J is TRBJ2-5 and V is TRBV28; tentatively, D is TRBD1 or TRBD2 (5 bases each). Germline assignment: CDR1 MDHEN and CDR2 SYDVKM. With 6 bases removed from V and 4 bases from J, the gap between germline ends came to 9 bases. The CDR3 length is 12 residues.

This clonotype was observed a single time. A much larger clone lies a single base off, so this may be a read error. The chain uses TRBV7-6 and TRBJ2-1; 11 positions agree with TRBD2. The V gene end was trimmed by 4 bases and the J gene end by 8 bases; junction bases not matched to a gene: 10. Germline V lookup: CDR1 SGHVS, CDR2 FNYEAQ. This CDR3 has 16 amino acids. The CDR3 coding sequence is TGTGCCAGCAGCTCCACGACTAGCGGGGACCCCGATGAGCAGTTCTTC. Its translation: CASSSTTSGDPDEQFF.

By frequency in the sample, this clonotype is medium-sized. The gene calls are TRBV6-1 and TRBJ2-7; 8 positions match TRBD2. The CDR3 covers 15 residues. Germline values: CDR1 MNHNS, CDR2 SASEGT. Losses at the gene ends were 2 bases for V and 4 bases for J; bases not matched to a gene: 7. CDR3 DNA sequence: TGTGCCAGCAGTGAACTTCCTAGCGGGTGGTACGAGCAGTACGTC. Protein sequence: CASSELPSGWYEQYV.

This clonotype was picked up many times. The chain employs TRBV7-6 and TRBJ2-1; 14 bases map to TRBD2. CDR1 is SGHVS and CDR2 is FNYEAQ in the germline V gene. J gave up 7 bases and V 5 bases, and 7 bases lay outside the gene matches. This CDR3 comprises 16 residues. The CDR3, as DNA: TGTGCCAGCAGCCCCGGGACTAGCGGGAGATCGAATGAGCAGTTCTTC. This translates into CASSPGTSGRSNEQFF.